This section outlines one T cell receptor (beta chain) sequence together with its context. No antigen is known for it. This sample was included in a study of T cell repertoires in cytomegalovirus infection. The overall study: As its CMV epitopes, the study selected recently identified HLA-C-restricted and well-studied HLA-B-restricted targets.

V was pared by 5 bases and J by 1 base, with 13 bases between. The germline V gene encodes CDR1 SGHAT and CDR2 FQNNGV. This CDR3 is built from 15 residues. TCRdb itself ran the reads through MiXCR, one entry per CDR3 protein. The table records around 430,000 distinct CDR3 sequences, more than 40% of them present only once. Notes on the study in general: Ex vivo responses were dominated by HLA-C-restricted CMV-specific TCR beta clonotypes. Cumulative frequency of public TCR beta families picked out carriers of CMV plus the relevant HLA.

Specimen: cultured PBMCs, collected from culture after CMV antigen stimulation. This chain uses TRBV11-2 with TRBJ2-3; D is possibly TRBD1 or TRBD2 (6 bases each). The receptor was derived from a human donor in good health (CMV status not recorded). Some clones in this sample may be carry-over from other donors' samples. CDR3 in amino acids: CASSPRGVGTDTQYF. DNA for the CDR3: TGTGCCAGCAGCCCTAGGGGGGTGGGCACAGATACGCAGTATTTT.